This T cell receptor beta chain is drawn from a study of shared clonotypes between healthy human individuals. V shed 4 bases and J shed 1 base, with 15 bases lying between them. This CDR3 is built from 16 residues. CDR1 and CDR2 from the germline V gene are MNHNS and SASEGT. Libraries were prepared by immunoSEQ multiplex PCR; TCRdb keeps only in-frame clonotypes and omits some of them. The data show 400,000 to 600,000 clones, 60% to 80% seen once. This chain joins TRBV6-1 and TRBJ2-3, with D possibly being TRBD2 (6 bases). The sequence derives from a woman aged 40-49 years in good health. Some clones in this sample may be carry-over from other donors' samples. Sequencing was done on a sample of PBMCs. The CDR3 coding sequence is TGTGCCAGCAGTGCCCTTTGGGGCGGGGGCACAGATACGCAGTATTTT. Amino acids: CASSALWGGGTDTQYF.